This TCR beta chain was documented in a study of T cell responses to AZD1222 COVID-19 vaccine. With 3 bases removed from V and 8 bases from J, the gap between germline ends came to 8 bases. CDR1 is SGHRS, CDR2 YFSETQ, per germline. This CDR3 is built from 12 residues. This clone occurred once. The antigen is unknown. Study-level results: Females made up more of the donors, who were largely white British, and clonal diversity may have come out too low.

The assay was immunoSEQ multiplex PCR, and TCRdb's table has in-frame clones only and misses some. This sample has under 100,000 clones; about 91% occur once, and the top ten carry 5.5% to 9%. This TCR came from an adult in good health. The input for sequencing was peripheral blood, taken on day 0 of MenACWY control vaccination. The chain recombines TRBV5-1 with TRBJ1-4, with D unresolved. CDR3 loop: CASSSTEEKLFF. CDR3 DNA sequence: TGCGCCAGCAGCTCTACTGAAGAAAAACTGTTTTTT.